These 5 T cell receptor beta chains originate from one sample sequenced in a study of CD8 T cells in ankylosing spondylitis. TCRdb passed the 5' RACE reads through MiXCR, listing each CDR3 protein once. The table has roughly 180,000 distinct CDR3 sequences, roughly 13% seen once; the top ten hold 11%. Sequenced material: blood, either unsorted or a sorted T cell fraction (not recorded which). All receptors derive from a female donor with ankylosing spondylitis or in good health (not recorded which).

This clonotype showed up many times. The chain couples TRBV10-3 to TRBJ2-3, with no clear D. Trimming pared 3 bases from V and 1 base from J, leaving 8 bases between. There are 14 residues in the CDR3. The germline V gene encodes CDR1 ENHRY and CDR2 SYGVKD. The CDR3 sequence is CAISESRGTDTQYF. The CDR3 DNA reads TGTGCCATCAGTGAATCGCGAGGCACAGATACGCAGTATTTT.

This clonotype has a handful of counts. The chain recombines TRBV6-2 or TRBV6-3 with TRBJ2-1, with 8 bases identical to TRBD2. The CDR3 consists of 15 residues. V lost 5 bases and J lost 3; bases outside the gene matches: 6. Germline CDR1 reads MNHEY; CDR2 reads SVGEGT. The CDR3 here is CASSLTSGLYNEQFF. In DNA form, the CDR3 reads TGTGCCAGCAGTCTCACTAGCGGCCTCTACAATGAGCAGTTCTTC.

In this sample, this clonotype turned up many times. The chain uses TRBV29-1 and TRBJ2-3; 8 nucleotides agree with TRBD1. Germline V gives CDR1 SQVTM, CDR2 ANQGSEA. The trim removed 6 bases at V and 6 bases at J, leaving 5 bases unmatched. The CDR3 is 12 amino acids. CDR3 sequence: CSVHTGGDTQYF. CDR3 bases: TGCAGCGTGCACACAGGGGGTGATACGCAGTATTTT.

This clonotype was observed a handful of times. This rearrangement joins TRBV5-1 to TRBJ1-1; the match to TRBD1 covers 12 bases. The CDR3 contains 16 residues. The ends lost 4 bases at V and 0 bases at J; junction bases unmatched: 4. Germline V gene data show CDR1 as SGHRS and CDR2 as YFSETQ. CDR3 in DNA: TGCGCCAGCAGCACGGGGACAGGGGGCTTGAACACTGAAGCTTTCTTT. Translated: CASSTGTGGLNTEAFF. Based on the CDR3 plus reference TRBV5-1 and TRBJ1-1, the full variable domain is KAGVTQTPRYLIKTRGQQVTLSCSPISGHRSVSWYQQTPGQGLQFLFEYFSETQRNKGNFPGRFSGRQFSNSRSEMNVSTLELGDSALYLCASSTGTGGLNTEAFFGQGTRLTVV.

This clonotype was seen at least ten times. The V call is TRBV29-1, the J call TRBJ2-1; 11 nucleotides align to TRBD2. Unmatched junction bases numbered 6, after V lost 4 bases and J lost 1 base. Germline-derived CDR1 and CDR2 are SQVTM and ANQGSEA. The CDR3 is 16 amino acids. The CDR3 sequence: CSVVGTSGISYNEQFF. In DNA form, the CDR3 reads TGCAGCGTTGTTGGGACTAGCGGAATATCCTACAATGAGCAGTTCTTC.